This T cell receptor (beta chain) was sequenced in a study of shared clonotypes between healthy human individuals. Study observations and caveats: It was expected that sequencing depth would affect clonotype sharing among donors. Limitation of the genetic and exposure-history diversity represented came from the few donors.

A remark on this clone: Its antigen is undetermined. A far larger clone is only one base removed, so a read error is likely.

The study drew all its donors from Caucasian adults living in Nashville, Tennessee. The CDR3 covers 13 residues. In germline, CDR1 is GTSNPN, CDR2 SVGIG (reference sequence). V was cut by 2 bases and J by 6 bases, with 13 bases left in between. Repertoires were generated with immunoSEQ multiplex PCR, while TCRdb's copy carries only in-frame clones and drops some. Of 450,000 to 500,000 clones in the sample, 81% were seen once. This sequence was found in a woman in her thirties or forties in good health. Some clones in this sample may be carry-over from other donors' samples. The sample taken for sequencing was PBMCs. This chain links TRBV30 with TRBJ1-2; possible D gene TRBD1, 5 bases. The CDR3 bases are TGTGCCTGGAGTACGCGGGGGGGAGATGGCTACACCTTC. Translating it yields CAWSTRGGDGYTF. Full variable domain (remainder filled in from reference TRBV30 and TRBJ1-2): SQTIHQWPATLVQPVGSPLSLECTVEGTSNPNLYWYRQAAGRGLQLLFYSVGIGQISSEVPQNLSASRPQDRQFILSSKKLLLSDSGFYLCAWSTRGGDGYTFGSGTRLTVV.